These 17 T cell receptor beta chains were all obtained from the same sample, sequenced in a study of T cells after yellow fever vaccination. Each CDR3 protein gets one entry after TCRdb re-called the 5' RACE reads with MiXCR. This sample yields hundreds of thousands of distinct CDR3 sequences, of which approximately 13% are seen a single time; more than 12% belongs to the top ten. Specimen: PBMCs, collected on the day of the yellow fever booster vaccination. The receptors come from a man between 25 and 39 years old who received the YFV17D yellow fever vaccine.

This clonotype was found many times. The chain's CDR3 is CASSFGPGDSTDTQYF. Here the CDR3 DNA reads TGTGCCAGCAGTTTCGGGCCAGGAGATTCCACAGATACGCAGTATTTT. The chain links TRBV12-3 or TRBV12-4 to TRBJ2-3, with D uncertain. CDR3 length equals 16 residues. V dropped 3 bases and J dropped 2 bases, with 15 bases sitting between them.

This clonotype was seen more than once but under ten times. CDR3 residues: CASRVTGYTGNTIYF. As DNA, the CDR3 is TGTGCCAGCAGAGTGACAGGGTACACTGGAAACACCATATATTTT. The rearrangement uses TRBV7-2 and TRBJ1-3; 7 positions agree with TRBD1. This CDR3 has 15 residues. V dropped 6 bases and J dropped 2; count of bases not matched to a gene: 7. Germline CDR1 and CDR2: SGHTA and FQGNSA.

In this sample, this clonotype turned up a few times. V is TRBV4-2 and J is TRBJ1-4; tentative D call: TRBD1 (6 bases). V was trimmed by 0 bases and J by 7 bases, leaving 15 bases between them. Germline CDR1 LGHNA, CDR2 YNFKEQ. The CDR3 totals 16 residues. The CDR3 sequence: CASSQEGTRGAEKLFF. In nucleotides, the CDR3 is TGTGCCAGCAGCCAAGAGGGGACTCGGGGGGCTGAAAAACTGTTTTTT.

Written as DNA, the CDR3 is TGCGCCAGCAGCCCGGGGACTAGCCCGTACCAAGAGACCCAGTACTTC. Amino acid sequence: CASSPGTSPYQETQYF. The genes are TRBV4-3 and TRBJ2-5; TRBD2 agrees at 9 bases. The CDR3 runs to 16 residues. CDR1 and CDR2 from the germline V gene are LGHNA and YSLEER. Losses at the gene ends were 4 bases for V and 0 bases for J; bases not matched to a gene: 6.

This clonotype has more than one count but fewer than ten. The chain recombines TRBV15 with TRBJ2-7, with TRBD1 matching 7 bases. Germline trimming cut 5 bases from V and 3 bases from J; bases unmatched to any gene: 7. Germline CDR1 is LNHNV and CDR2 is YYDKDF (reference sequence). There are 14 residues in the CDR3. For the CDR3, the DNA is TGTGCCACCAGCTCACGGACAGGAGACTACGAGCAGTACTTC. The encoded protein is CATSSRTGDYEQYF.

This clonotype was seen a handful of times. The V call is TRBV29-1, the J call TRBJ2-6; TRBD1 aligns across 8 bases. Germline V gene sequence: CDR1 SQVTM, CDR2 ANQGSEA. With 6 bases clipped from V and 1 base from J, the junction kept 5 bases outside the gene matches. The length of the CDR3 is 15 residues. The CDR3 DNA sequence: TGCAGCGTCGGACAGGGAAGGTCTGGGGCCAACGTCCTGACTTTC. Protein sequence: CSVGQGRSGANVLTF.

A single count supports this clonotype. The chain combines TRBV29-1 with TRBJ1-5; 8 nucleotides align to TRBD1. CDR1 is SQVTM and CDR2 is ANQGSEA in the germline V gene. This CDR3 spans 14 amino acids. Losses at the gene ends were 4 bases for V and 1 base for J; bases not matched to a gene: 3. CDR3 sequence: CSVAQGGSNQPQHF. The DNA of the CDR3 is TGCAGCGTTGCACAGGGGGGGAGCAATCAGCCCCAGCATTTT.

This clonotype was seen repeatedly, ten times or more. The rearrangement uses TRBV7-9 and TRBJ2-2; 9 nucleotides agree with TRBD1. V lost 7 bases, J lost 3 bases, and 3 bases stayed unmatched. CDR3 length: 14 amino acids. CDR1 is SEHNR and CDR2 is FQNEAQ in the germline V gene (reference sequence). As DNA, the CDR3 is TGTGCCAGCACTAGGGACAGGGACACCGGGGAGCTGTTTTTT. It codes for CASTRDRDTGELFF. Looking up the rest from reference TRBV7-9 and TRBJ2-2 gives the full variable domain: DTGVSQNPRHKITKRGQNVTFRCDPISEHNRLYWYRQTLGQGPEFLTYFQNEAQLEKSRLLSDRFSAERPKGSFSTLEIQRTEQGDSAMYLCASTRDRDTGELFFGEGSRLTVL.

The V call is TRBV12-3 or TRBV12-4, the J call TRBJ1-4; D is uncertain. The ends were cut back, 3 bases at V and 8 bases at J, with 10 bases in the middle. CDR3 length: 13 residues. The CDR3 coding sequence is TGTGCCAGCAGTTTGGGAGAGACCGAAAAACTGTTTTTT. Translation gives CASSLGETEKLFF.

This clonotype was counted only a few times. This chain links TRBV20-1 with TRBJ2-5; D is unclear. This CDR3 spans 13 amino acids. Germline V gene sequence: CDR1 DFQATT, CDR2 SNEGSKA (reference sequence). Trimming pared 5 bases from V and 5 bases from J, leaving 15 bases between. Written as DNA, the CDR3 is TGCAGTGCTGTAATTAGTCGCGTCGAGACCCAGTACTTC. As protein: CSAVISRVETQYF.

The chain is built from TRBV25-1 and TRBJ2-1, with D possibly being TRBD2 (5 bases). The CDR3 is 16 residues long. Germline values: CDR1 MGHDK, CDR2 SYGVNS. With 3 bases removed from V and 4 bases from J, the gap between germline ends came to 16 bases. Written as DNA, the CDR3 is TGTGCCAGCAGTGATCACCGGGGTAAAGGGTACAATGAGCAGTTCTTC. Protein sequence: CASSDHRGKGYNEQFF.

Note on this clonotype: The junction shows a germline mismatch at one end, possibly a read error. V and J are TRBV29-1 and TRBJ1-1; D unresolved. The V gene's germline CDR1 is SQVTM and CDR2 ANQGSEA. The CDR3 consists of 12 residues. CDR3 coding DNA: TGCAGCGTTGGAGAACTGAACACTGTAGCTTTCTTT. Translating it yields CSVGELNTVAFF.

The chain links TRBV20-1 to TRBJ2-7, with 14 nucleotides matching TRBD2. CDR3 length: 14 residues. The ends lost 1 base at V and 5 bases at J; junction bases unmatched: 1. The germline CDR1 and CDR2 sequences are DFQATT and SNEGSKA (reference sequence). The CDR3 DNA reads TGCAGTGCTAGAGGGGGACTAGCGGGAGACGAGCAGTACTTC. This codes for CSARGGLAGDEQYF.

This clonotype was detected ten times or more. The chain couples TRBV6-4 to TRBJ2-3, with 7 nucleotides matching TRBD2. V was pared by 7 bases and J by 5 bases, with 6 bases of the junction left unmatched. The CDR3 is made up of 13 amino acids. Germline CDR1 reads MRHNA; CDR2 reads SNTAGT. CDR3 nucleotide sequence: TGTGCCAGCAAGCGGGACCCTTTAGATACGCAGTATTTT. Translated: CASKRDPLDTQYF.

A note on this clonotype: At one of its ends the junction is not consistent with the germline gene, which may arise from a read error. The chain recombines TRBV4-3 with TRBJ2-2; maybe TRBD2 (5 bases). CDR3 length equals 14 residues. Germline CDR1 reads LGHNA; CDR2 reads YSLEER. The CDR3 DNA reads TGCGCCAGCAGCAAAGATACGGGGACCGGGGAGCTGTTTTTT. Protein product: CASSKDTGTGELFF.

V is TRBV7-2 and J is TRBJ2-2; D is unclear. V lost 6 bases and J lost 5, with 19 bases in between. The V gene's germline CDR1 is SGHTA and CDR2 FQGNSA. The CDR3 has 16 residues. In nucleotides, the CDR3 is TGTGCCAGCAGTCTTGGATACGGCTATGGGACCGGGGAGCTGTTTTTT. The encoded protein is CASSLGYGYGTGELFF.

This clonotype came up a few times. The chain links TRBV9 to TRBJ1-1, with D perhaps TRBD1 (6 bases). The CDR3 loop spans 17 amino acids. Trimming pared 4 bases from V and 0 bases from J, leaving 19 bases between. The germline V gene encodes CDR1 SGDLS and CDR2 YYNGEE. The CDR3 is CASSQRADRGLNTEAFF. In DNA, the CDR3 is TGTGCCAGCAGCCAAAGGGCGGACAGAGGTTTGAACACTGAAGCTTTCTTT. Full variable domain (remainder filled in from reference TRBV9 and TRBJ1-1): DSGVTQTPKHLITATGQRVTLRCSPRSGDLSVYWYQQSLDQGLQFLIQYYNGEERAKGNILERFSAQQFPDLHSELNLSSLELGDSALYFCASSQRADRGLNTEAFFGQGTRLTVV.